This T cell receptor (beta chain) was sequenced in a study of tumor-infiltrating lymphocytes in primary liver carcinoma. Study-level findings and limits: Relative to blood, tumors carried a significantly larger fraction of the repertoire in their top 250 clones (p = 0.039).

Priming with a constant-region primer yielded TCR beta cDNA from about 540 ng total RNA. Each TCR beta library was derived from three nested multiplex PCR rounds that employed slightly modified ARM-PCR. Use of TRBV1-TRBV30 forward primers with a C-beta reverse primer characterized the first two PCR rounds, which lasted around 9 cycles each. TCRdb independently ran MiXCR on the multiplex PCR reads; one entry per CDR3 protein. This repertoire shows 70,000 to 75,000 distinct CDR3 sequences, more than 60% found once; its top ten account for about 30%. As for this clonotype: No antigen is known for it.

Per the germline V gene, CDR1 is SGHTA and CDR2 is FQGNSA. J gave up 6 bases and V 1 base, and 6 bases lay outside the gene matches. The CDR3 has 14 residues. The study co-extracted DNA and RNA from about 19-30 mg of unsorted bulk tissue. The sequenced sample was liver tumor tissue from sampling region 4. Noted subset: tumor region T4, right-lateral pole. This TCR was sampled from a man aged 35 to 55 with primary liver carcinoma and hepatitis B virus infection. The V and J genes are TRBV7-2 and TRBJ2-7, with TRBD2 matching 7 bases. Here the CDR3 reads CASSLVAGSTEQYF. CDR3 in DNA: TGTGCCAGCAGCTTAGTAGCGGGCAGCACCGAGCAGTACTTC.